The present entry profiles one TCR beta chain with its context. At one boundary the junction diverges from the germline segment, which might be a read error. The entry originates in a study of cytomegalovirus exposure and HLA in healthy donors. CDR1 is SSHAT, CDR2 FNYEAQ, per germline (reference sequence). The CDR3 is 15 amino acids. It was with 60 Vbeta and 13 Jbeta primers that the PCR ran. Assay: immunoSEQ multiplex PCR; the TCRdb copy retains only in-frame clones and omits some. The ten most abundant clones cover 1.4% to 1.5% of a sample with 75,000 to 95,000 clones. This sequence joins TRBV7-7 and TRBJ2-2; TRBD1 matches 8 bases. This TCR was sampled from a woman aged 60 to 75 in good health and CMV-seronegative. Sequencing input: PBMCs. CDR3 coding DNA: TGTGCTAGCAGCGGTTCAGGGGGCCTCACCGGGGAGCTGTTTTTT. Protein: CASSGSGGLTGELFF.